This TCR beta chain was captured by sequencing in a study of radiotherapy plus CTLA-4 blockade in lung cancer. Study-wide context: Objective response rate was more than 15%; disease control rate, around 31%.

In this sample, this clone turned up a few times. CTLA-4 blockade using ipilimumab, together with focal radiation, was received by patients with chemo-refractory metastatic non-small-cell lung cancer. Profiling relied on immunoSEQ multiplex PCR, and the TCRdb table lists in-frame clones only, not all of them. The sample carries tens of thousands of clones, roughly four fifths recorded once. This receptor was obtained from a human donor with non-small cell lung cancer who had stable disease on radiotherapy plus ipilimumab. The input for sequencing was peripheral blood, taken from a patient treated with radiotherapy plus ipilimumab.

In DNA, the CDR3 is TGTGCCAGCAGTTACAGCGGGGTTACTAATGAAAAACTGTTTTTT. It yields the protein CASSYSGVTNEKLFF. The chain is built from TRBV6-5 and TRBJ1-4; no clear D gene. The germline V gene has CDR1 MNHEY and CDR2 SVGAGI. Trimming stripped 2 bases from V and 2 bases from J, with 9 bases between. The CDR3 length is 15 residues.